This T cell receptor beta chain was observed in a study of blood T cell repertoires in COVID-19. Study-level information: Samples of COVID-19 (acute and convalescent) were obtained from the United States, Italy and Spain. T cells, B-cell-depleted T cells, or PBMCs supplied cDNA or gDNA.

Methods used by the authors: By means of reference gene primer amplification, nucleated cell counts were estimated. Repertoires were generated with immunoSEQ multiplex PCR, while TCRdb's copy carries only in-frame clones and drops some. The DNA was the basis for D and trimming; V, J and clone size are from that table. Of about 240,000 clones in the sample, 86% were seen once. Germline lookup yields CDR1 SEHNR and CDR2 FQNEAQ (reference sequence). With V trimmed by 4 bases and J by 3 bases, 12 bases remained unmatched. The CDR3 runs 16 residues. Sequenced material: peripheral blood. The TCR comes from a woman aged 30 to 39 who had recovered from COVID-19. The V gene is TRBV7-9, the J gene TRBJ2-7, with TRBD1 identical over 7 bases. CDR3 amino acids: CASSSPRDSKNYEQYF. The CDR3 DNA reads as TGTGCCAGCAGCTCCCCCAGGGACAGCAAGAACTACGAGCAGTACTTC.